The 20 T cell receptor beta chains in this list originate from one sample, sequenced in a study of response to subunit inactivated influenza vaccine (dated by TCRdb to the late 2010s). This specimen's time point label, interpreted: around 42 days after influenza vaccine administration. The library relied on RT-PCR. The reads were generated on an Illumina HiSeq 2500. TCRdb cleaned the public reads at Q25 with fastp, built clones with MiXCR and kept in-frame beta chains. CDR3 protein sequences are deduplicated, and each keeps its most common genes and DNA. This sample lists more than 400,000 distinct CDR3 sequences; over 9.5% were detected once. Approximately 12% of the sample lies in the top ten. This sample comprised PBMCs from blood, obtained roughly 45 days after vaccination. These receptors all stem from a man aged 50 to 60 who received an inactivated influenza vaccine. Donor details come from another sample of the same person, matched by shared clones.

This rearrangement joins TRBV12-3 or TRBV12-4 to TRBJ1-5, with no clear D. CDR3 length equals 14 residues. V lost 0 bases, J lost 4 bases, and 7 bases lay in between. CDR3 DNA: TGTGCCAGCAGTTTAGCGGCTCCGAATCAGCCCCAGCATTTT. Translation gives CASSLAAPNQPQHF.

The chain is built from TRBV7-2 and TRBJ2-1, with 11 bases fitting TRBD2. The J segment lost 10 bases and the V segment lost 1 base, leaving 9 bases of the junction unmatched. Germline assignment: CDR1 SGHTA and CDR2 FQGNSA. The CDR3 has 16 amino acids. The CDR3 reads CASSLDRLAGNSEQFF. CDR3 DNA: TGTGCCAGCAGCTTAGACCGACTAGCGGGAAACTCAGAGCAGTTCTTC.

This clonotype was detected a few times. The chain's CDR3 is CASSPNFRDTEAFF. The CDR3 region has the DNA TGTGCCAGCAGTCCAAATTTCAGGGATACTGAAGCTTTCTTT. The chain has TRBV28 and TRBJ1-1, with D maybe TRBD1 (5 bases). The CDR3 runs 14 residues. Trimming cost V 5 bases and J 5 bases, with 15 bases left between them. CDR1 MDHEN and CDR2 SYDVKM come from the germline V gene.

Remarks on this clonotype: The junction differs from germline at one of its ends, possibly a read error. The gene calls are TRBV5-1 and TRBJ1-1, with D possibly matching TRBD1 (6 bases). CDR3 size: 13 residues. Germline V gives CDR1 SGHRS, CDR2 YFSETQ. The DNA for the CDR3 is TGCGCCAGCAGTTTGGACAGTTGGACTGAAGCTTTCTTT. Its protein is CASSLDSWTEAFF. The full variable domain, with the rest looked up from reference TRBV5-1 and TRBJ1-1, is KAGVTQTPRYLIKTRGQQVTLSCSPISGHRSVSWYQQTPGQGLQFLFEYFSETQRNKGNFPGRFSGRQFSNSRSEMNVSTLELGDSALYLCASSLDSWTEAFFGQGTRLTVV.

This clonotype was seen more than once but under ten times. The CDR3 protein is CATSSRVIGDQETQYF. DNA of the CDR3: TGTGCCACCAGCAGCAGGGTTATTGGTGACCAAGAGACCCAGTACTTC. The V and J genes are TRBV15 and TRBJ2-5; D is possibly TRBD1 (5 bases). CDR3 size: 16 residues. V was trimmed by 3 bases and J by 0 bases, leaving 14 bases between them. Germline CDR1 reads LNHNV; CDR2 reads YYDKDF (reference sequence).

This clonotype was seen only a few times. V is TRBV7-3 and J is TRBJ2-3; D unclear. The CDR3 totals 16 residues. The V and J ends lost 3 bases and 4 bases respectively, with 17 bases between them. Germline V lookup: CDR1 SGHTA, CDR2 FQGTGA. For the CDR3, the DNA is TGTGCCAGCAGCTTGGGCAGTAGCCTTGCGGCAGATACGCAGTATTTT. It is translated as CASSLGSSLAADTQYF.

At least ten counts were recorded for this clonotype. This rearrangement joins TRBV5-6 to TRBJ2-2; D possibly uses TRBD1 or TRBD2 (6 bases each). The V gene lost 4 bases and the J gene lost 1 base, with 14 bases spanning the gap. Germline V gene lookup returns CDR1 SGHDT and CDR2 YYEEEE. There are 16 residues in the CDR3. The CDR3 loop is CASSPEGGLNTGELFF. CDR3 sequence (DNA): TGTGCCAGCAGCCCTGAGGGGGGCCTGAACACCGGGGAGCTGTTTTTT. Complete variable domain (other parts from reference TRBV5-6 and TRBJ2-2): DAGVTQSPTHLIKTRGQQVTLRCSPKSGHDTVSWYQQALGQGPQFIFQYYEEEERQRGNFPDRFSGHQFPNYSSELNVNALLLGDSALYLCASSPEGGLNTGELFFGEGSRLTVL.

The V gene is TRBV27, the J gene TRBJ2-1, with 11 bases identical to TRBD1. Germline CDR1 MNHEY, CDR2 SMNVEV (reference sequence). The CDR3 runs 18 residues. The J segment lost 4 bases and the V segment lost 5 bases, leaving 13 bases of the junction unmatched. The CDR3 nucleotides are TGTGCCAGCAGTCCCCGGTTGGGGACAGGGGGTTTTTACAATGAGCAGTTCTTC. Protein: CASSPRLGTGGFYNEQFF.

This clonotype appeared a few times. The chain couples TRBV4-2 to TRBJ2-1; D remains ambiguous. Germline lookup yields CDR1 LGHNA and CDR2 YNFKEQ. The CDR3 is 13 residues long. V lost 3 bases to trimming and J lost 7 bases, with 10 bases between them. The DNA of the CDR3 is TGTGCCAGCAGCCAGGAAGGGCATAATGAGCAGTTCTTC. This sequence encodes CASSQEGHNEQFF.

V gene TRBV10-3 combines with J gene TRBJ2-7; 9 bases align to TRBD1. This CDR3 contains 13 residues. Germline V gene sequence: CDR1 ENHRY, CDR2 SYGVKD. V dropped 7 bases and J dropped 3; count of bases not matched to a gene: 4. The CDR3 region is CAIKTDRGYEQYF. The CDR3 DNA reads TGTGCCATCAAGACGGACAGGGGCTACGAGCAGTACTTC.

This chain uses TRBV7-3 with TRBJ2-3, with D possibly TRBD1 on 6 matching bases. Trimming left V 3 bases short and J 0 bases short, with 10 bases between. The CDR3 extends over 15 amino acids. From germline, CDR1 is SGHTA and CDR2 FQGTGA. Here the CDR3 reads CASSFGQFSTDTQYF. For the CDR3, the DNA is TGTGCCAGCAGCTTTGGACAGTTTAGCACAGATACGCAGTATTTT.

The chain has TRBV7-9 and TRBJ2-3; D uncertain. Trimming stripped 2 bases from V and 15 bases from J, with 12 bases between. The CDR3 totals 11 residues. In germline, CDR1 is SEHNR, CDR2 FQNEAQ (reference sequence). The CDR3 is CASSLQQINYF. For the CDR3, the DNA is TGTGCCAGCAGCTTACAACAAATTAACTATTTT.

This clonotype was observed many times. This chain uses TRBV11-2 with TRBJ2-5, with 8 bases fitting TRBD1. V lost 5 bases, J lost 5 bases, and 1 base stayed unmatched. The length of the CDR3 is 12 residues. Germline V gene sequence: CDR1 SGHAT, CDR2 FQNNGV. The CDR3: CASSRQGETQYF. DNA for the CDR3: TGTGCCAGCAGCCGACAGGGGGAGACCCAGTACTTC. The whole variable domain, remainder taken from reference TRBV11-2 and TRBJ2-5, is EAGVAQSPRYKIIEKRQSVAFWCNPISGHATLYWYQQILGQGPKLLIQFQNNGVVDDSQLPKDRFSAERLKGVDSTLKIQPAKLEDSAVYLCASSRQGETQYFGPGTRLLVL.

This clonotype was recorded a few times. The chain recombines TRBV6-5 with TRBJ2-5, with TRBD2 identical over 16 bases. The V gene's germline CDR1 is MNHEY and CDR2 SVGAGI. V shed 4 bases, J shed 5 bases, and the junction held 7 bases outside the gene matches. The length of the CDR3 is 17 residues. CDR3 nucleotide sequence: TGTGCCAGCAGTTCTGGGACTAGCGGGAGGGCCGATGAGACCCAGTACTTC. Its protein is CASSSGTSGRADETQYF.

This chain uses TRBV6-1 with TRBJ2-3; no definite D call. Looked up from germline, CDR1 is MNHNS and CDR2 is SASEGT. The ends were cut back, 2 bases at V and 4 bases at J, with 10 bases in the middle. The CDR3 sequence is 14 residues long. CDR3: CASSESGRSDTQYF. As DNA, the CDR3 is TGTGCCAGCAGTGAATCCGGTCGTTCAGATACGCAGTATTTT.

There are a few counts of this clonotype. The chain recombines TRBV4-3 with TRBJ2-5, with TRBD2 matching 11 bases. The CDR3 runs to 16 residues. Trimming cost V 3 bases and J 3 bases; bases outside gene matches: 6. Germline CDR1 LGHNA, CDR2 YSLEER. CDR3 nucleotides: TGCGCCAGCAGCCACGTCCTAGCGGGAGGAGAAGAGACCCAGTACTTC. The encoded protein is CASSHVLAGGEETQYF.

This clonotype was detected ten times or more. This rearrangement joins TRBV7-2 to TRBJ2-5; 7 positions match TRBD2. The length of the CDR3 is 15 residues. Germline values: CDR1 SGHTA, CDR2 FQGNSA. With V trimmed by 5 bases and J by 2 bases, 8 bases remained unmatched. The CDR3 sequence is CASSLSGGRQETQYF. CDR3 coding DNA: TGTGCCAGCAGCCTTTCGGGAGGACGGCAAGAGACCCAGTACTTC.

This clonotype was seen at least ten times. V usage is TRBV20-1 and J usage is TRBJ2-1; D possibly uses TRBD1 or TRBD2 (5 bases each). The CDR3 extends over 16 amino acids. Trimming stripped 0 bases from V and 8 bases from J, with 20 bases between. Looked up from germline, CDR1 is DFQATT and CDR2 is SNEGSKA (reference sequence). The CDR3 here is CSARDIRDPIDHEQFF. The CDR3, as DNA: TGCAGTGCTAGAGACATCCGGGACCCAATTGATCATGAGCAGTTCTTC.

This clonotype showed up many times. The chain combines TRBV5-1 with TRBJ1-6; TRBD1 agrees at 8 bases. The trim removed 0 bases at V and 8 bases at J, leaving 1 base unmatched. Per the germline V gene, CDR1 is SGHRS and CDR2 is YFSETQ. This CDR3 has 14 amino acids. CDR3 protein: CASSLAGQDSPLHF. In nucleotides, the CDR3 is TGCGCCAGCAGCTTGGCGGGACAGGATTCACCCCTCCACTTT.

This clonotype was counted only a few times. The chain joins TRBV7-9 to TRBJ2-7; the D gene is possibly TRBD2 (7 bases). The V end was cut by 7 bases, the J end by 3 bases, with 19 bases between. CDR1 is SEHNR, CDR2 FQNEAQ, per germline (reference sequence). The CDR3 runs 15 residues. CDR3 residues: CASIRKGGMIYEQYF. CDR3 sequence (DNA): TGTGCCAGCATAAGAAAGGGGGGGATGATCTACGAGCAGTACTTC.